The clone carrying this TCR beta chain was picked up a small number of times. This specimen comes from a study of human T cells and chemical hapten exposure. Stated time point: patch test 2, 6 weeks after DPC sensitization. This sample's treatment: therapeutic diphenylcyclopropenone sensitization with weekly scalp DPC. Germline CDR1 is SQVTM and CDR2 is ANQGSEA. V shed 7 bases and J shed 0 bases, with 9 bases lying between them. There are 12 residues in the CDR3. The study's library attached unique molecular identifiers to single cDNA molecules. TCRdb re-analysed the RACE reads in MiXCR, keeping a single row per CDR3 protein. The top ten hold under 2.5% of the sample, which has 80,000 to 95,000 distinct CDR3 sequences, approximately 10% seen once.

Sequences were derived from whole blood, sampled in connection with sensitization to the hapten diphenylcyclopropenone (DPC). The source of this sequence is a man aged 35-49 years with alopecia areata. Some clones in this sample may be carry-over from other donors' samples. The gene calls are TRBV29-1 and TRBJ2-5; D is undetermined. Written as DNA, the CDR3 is TGCAGCGCAACAGTGGACCAAGAGACCCAGTACTTC. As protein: CSATVDQETQYF.